The sequence of this TCR beta chain was determined in a study of blood T cell repertoires in COVID-19. Source study methods: Nucleated cell counts were estimated from reference gene primer amplification. Assay used: immunoSEQ multiplex PCR; TCRdb lists only in-frame clones, some missing. That table is the source of V, J and clone size, and D and trimming were worked out from the DNA. This table holds about 160,000 clones, around 93% found once. This clone came up once. The clonotype originates from a woman aged 45-59 years with acute or convalescent COVID-19. The sample comprised peripheral blood.

The CDR3 reads CASSPEAPEAFF. The DNA of the CDR3 is TGTGCCAGCAGCCCAGAGGCTCCGGAAGCTTTCTTT. The V gene is TRBV9, the J gene TRBJ1-1; D unclear. V lost 4 bases and J 8 bases, leaving 12 bases between the germline ends. This CDR3 contains 12 residues. Germline CDR1 reads SGDLS; CDR2 reads YYNGEE.